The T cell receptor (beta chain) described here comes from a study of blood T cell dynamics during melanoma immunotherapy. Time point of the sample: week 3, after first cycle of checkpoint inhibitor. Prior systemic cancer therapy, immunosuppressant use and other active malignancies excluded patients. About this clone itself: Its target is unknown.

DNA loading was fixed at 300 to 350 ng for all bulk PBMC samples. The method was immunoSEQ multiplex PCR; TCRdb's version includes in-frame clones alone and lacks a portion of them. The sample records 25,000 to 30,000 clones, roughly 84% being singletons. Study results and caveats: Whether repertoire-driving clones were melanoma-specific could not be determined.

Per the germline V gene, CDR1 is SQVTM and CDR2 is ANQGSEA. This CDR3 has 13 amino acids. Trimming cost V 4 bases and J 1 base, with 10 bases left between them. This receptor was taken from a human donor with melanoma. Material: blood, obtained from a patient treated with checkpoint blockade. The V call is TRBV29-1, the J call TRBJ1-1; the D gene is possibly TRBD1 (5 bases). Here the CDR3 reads CSVGEGQNTEAFF. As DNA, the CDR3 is TGCAGCGTTGGGGAAGGACAGAACACTGAAGCTTTCTTT.